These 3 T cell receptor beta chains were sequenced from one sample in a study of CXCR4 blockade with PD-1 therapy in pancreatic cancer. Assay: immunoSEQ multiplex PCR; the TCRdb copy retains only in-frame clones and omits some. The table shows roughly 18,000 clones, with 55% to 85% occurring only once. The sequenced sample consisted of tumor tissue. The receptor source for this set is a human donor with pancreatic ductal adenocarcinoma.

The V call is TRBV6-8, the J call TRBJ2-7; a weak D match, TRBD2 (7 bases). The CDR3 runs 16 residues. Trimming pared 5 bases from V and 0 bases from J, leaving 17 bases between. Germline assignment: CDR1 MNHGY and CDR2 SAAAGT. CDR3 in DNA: TGTGCCAGCAGTACCCTCGGGGGGCCGTCCTCCTACGAGCAGTACTTC. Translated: CASSTLGGPSSYEQYF.

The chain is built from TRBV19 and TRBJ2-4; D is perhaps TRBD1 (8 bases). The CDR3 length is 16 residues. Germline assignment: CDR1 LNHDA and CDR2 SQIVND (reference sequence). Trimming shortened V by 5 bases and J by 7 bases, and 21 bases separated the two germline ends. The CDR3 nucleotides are TGTGCCAGTAGTTCAGGACAGGGAGGGATAAGGAACATTCAGTACTTC. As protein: CASSSGQGGIRNIQYF. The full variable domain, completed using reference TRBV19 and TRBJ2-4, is DGGITQSPKYLFRKEGQNVTLSCEQNLNHDAMYWYRQDPGQGLRLIYYSQIVNDFQKGDIAEGYSVSREKKESFPLTVTSAQKNPTAFYLCASSSGQGGIRNIQYFGAGTRLSVL.

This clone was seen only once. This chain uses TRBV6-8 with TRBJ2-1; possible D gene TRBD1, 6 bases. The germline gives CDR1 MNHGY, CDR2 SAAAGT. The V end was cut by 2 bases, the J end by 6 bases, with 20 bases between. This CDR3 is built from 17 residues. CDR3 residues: CASSYPGGGLSPNEQFF. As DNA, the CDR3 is TGTGCCAGCAGTTACCCTGGGGGCGGTCTTTCCCCCAATGAGCAGTTCTTC.